The next 32 T cell receptor beta chains were all read from a single sample in a study of breast tumors, draining lymph nodes, adjacent tissues. MiXCR, run by TCRdb on the multiplex PCR reads, gives a single entry per CDR3 protein. The sample has 290,000 or so distinct CDR3 sequences, roughly 30% seen once; the top ten hold about 1%. Samples came from axillary lymph nodes draining the breast cancer. Sequenced sample: axillary lymph node tissue. All receptors derive from a female donor with breast cancer. Some clones in this sample may be carry-over from other donors' samples.

Comment on this clonotype: Its ends do not fully match the called genes, so a read error is possible. The V and J genes are TRBV13 and TRBJ1-4, with no clear D. The V gene's germline CDR1 is PRHDT and CDR2 FYEKMQ (reference sequence). This CDR3 contains 16 residues. CDR3 nucleotide sequence: TGCGCCAGCAGCGCAACTCCCGGGACAACTAATGAAAAACTGTTTTTT. Its protein is CASSATPGTTNEKLFF.

This chain connects TRBV7-8 to TRBJ1-5; weak D call: TRBD1 (5 bases). The CDR3 loop spans 14 amino acids. Germline CDR1 SGHVS, CDR2 FQNEAQ. V lost 0 bases and J 7 bases, leaving 10 bases between the germline ends. CDR3 sequence: CASSLARGYQPQHF. Here the CDR3 DNA reads TGTGCCAGCAGCTTAGCCCGGGGGTACCAGCCCCAGCATTTT. Looking up the rest from reference TRBV7-8 and TRBJ1-5 gives the full variable domain: GAGVSQSPRYKVAKRGQDVALRCDPISGHVSLFWYQQALGQGPEFLTYFQNEAQLDKSGLPSDRFFAERPEGSVSTLKIQRTQQEDSAVYLCASSLARGYQPQHFGDGTRLSIL.

This clonotype was picked up many times. V usage is TRBV6-6 and J usage is TRBJ2-7, with unresolved D. V was pared by 0 bases and J by 3 bases, with 12 bases between. Germline CDR1 reads MNHNY; CDR2 reads SVGAGI (reference sequence). The CDR3 is 15 amino acids. The DNA for the CDR3 is TGTGCCAGCAGTTACTCGAGTGCGGTCAGCTACGAGCAGTACTTC. Translating gives CASSYSSAVSYEQYF.

This clonotype came up many times. The chain couples TRBV19 to TRBJ2-1; no clear D. There are 13 residues in the CDR3. Trimming cost V 7 bases and J 0 bases, with 7 bases left between them. Germline lookup yields CDR1 LNHDA and CDR2 SQIVND (reference sequence). The CDR3 spells CASTWSSYNEQFF. The CDR3 DNA reads TGTGCCAGTACGTGGAGCTCCTACAATGAGCAGTTCTTC.

At least ten counts were recorded for this clonotype. This chain connects TRBV29-1 to TRBJ2-7; 9 nucleotides line up with TRBD1. V shed 6 bases and J 3 bases; nucleotides not matched to a gene: 9. The CDR3 has 14 amino acids. The germline V gene encodes CDR1 SQVTM and CDR2 ANQGSEA. The CDR3 region has the DNA TGCAGCGTCGCGTACAGGGGGCGCCTCTACGAGCAGTACTTC. The encoded protein is CSVAYRGRLYEQYF.

This clonotype came up a few times. CDR3 in DNA: TGTGCCAGCAGCTCTCAGGGTCGGGCTTCCCTCCCCCTGGGGCAGTTCTTC. Translating gives CASSSQGRASLPLGQFF. The V gene is TRBV11-2, the J gene TRBJ2-1; D perhaps matches TRBD1 (5 bases). V shed 4 bases and J shed 12 bases, with 28 bases lying between them. Germline assignment: CDR1 SGHAT and CDR2 FQNNGV. The CDR3 is 17 amino acids. The full variable domain, its missing parts supplied by reference TRBV11-2 and TRBJ2-1, is EAGVAQSPRYKIIEKRQSVAFWCNPISGHATLYWYQQILGQGPKLLIQFQNNGVVDDSQLPKDRFSAERLKGVDSTLKIQPAKLEDSAVYLCASSSQGRASLPLGQFFGPGTRLTVL.

This clonotype was seen a handful of times. The V gene is TRBV28, the J gene TRBJ2-1; D may be TRBD2 (5 bases). The CDR3 extends over 15 amino acids. The V gene's germline CDR1 is MDHEN and CDR2 SYDVKM. Trimming cost V 10 bases and J 0 bases, with 16 bases left between them. The chain's CDR3 is CATNVAGSSYNEQFF. DNA of the CDR3: TGTGCCACCAACGTCGCGGGTAGCTCCTACAATGAGCAGTTCTTC.

Ten or more counts support this clonotype. V gene TRBV13 combines with J gene TRBJ2-3; 8 bases map to TRBD1. Losses at the gene ends were 1 base for V and 3 bases for J; bases not matched to a gene: 3. This CDR3 has 15 residues. Per the germline V gene, CDR1 is PRHDT and CDR2 is FYEKMQ (reference sequence). The CDR3 coding sequence is TGTGCCAGCAGCTTAGCCCAGGGGGCGACAGATACGCAGTATTTT. Residues: CASSLAQGATDTQYF.

This clonotype was detected ten times or more. The chain is built from TRBV19 and TRBJ1-2, with 11 bases matching TRBD1. Germline V gene lookup returns CDR1 LNHDA and CDR2 SQIVND (reference sequence). The V and J ends lost 2 bases and 5 bases, in that order; junction bases with no gene match: 7. There are 16 residues in the CDR3. CDR3 bases: TGTGCCAGTAGTATAATCGCCCGGGACAGGGGGTATGGCTACACCTTC. This codes for CASSIIARDRGYGYTF.

This clonotype was picked up many times. The chain is built from TRBV9 and TRBJ2-3, with D hard to call. From germline, CDR1 is SGDLS and CDR2 YYNGEE. The CDR3 runs 12 residues. The V gene lost 0 bases and the J gene lost 5 bases, with 4 bases spanning the gap. As DNA, the CDR3 is TGTGCCAGCAGCGTAGCTTTAGATACGCAGTATTTT. Translating it yields CASSVALDTQYF.

The J gene is TRBJ2-7, the V gene TRBV3-1, with D perhaps matching TRBD1 (6 bases). CDR1 is LGHDT, CDR2 YNNKEL, per germline (reference sequence). This CDR3 has 15 amino acids. V lost 1 base and J lost 2, with 12 bases in between. DNA of the CDR3: TGTGCCAGCAGCCAAGTTGTACAGGGACCCTACGAGCAGTACTTC. It encodes CASSQVVQGPYEQYF.

In regard to this clonotype: The junction shows a germline mismatch at one end, possibly a read error. This chain joins TRBV24-1 and TRBJ2-3; no reliable D call. CDR3 length equals 13 residues. Germline CDR1 reads KGHDR; CDR2 reads SFDVKD. CDR3 loop: CATSDRLVDAQYF. The CDR3 nucleotides read TGTGCCACCAGTGACCGTCTCGTGGATGCGCAGTACTTT.

The gene calls are TRBV2 and TRBJ1-2; 7 nucleotides line up with TRBD1. After removal of 4 bases from V and 3 bases from J, the junction contained 5 bases not matched to a gene. The germline V gene encodes CDR1 SNHLY and CDR2 FYNNEI. CDR3 length: 14 amino acids. CDR3 sequence (DNA): TGTGCCAGCAGTGCCGACAGGGACCACTATGGCTACACCTTC. This gives the protein CASSADRDHYGYTF. The entire variable domain, with the rest obtained from reference TRBV2 and TRBJ1-2, is as follows: EPEVTQTPSHQVTQMGQEVILRCVPISNHLYFYWYRQILGQKVEFLVSFYNNEISEKSEIFDDQFSVERPDGSNFTLKIRSTKLEDSAMYFCASSADRDHYGYTFGSGTRLTVV.

The chain is built from TRBV11-3 and TRBJ2-5; D could derive from TRBD1 or TRBD2 (5 bases each). Between the trimmed V and J ends, which lost 1 base and 2 bases, there was a span of 14 bases. The CDR3 length is 16 residues. Germline V gene sequence: CDR1 SGHNT, CDR2 YENEEA. The CDR3 region is CASSLGKGPKQETQYF. CDR3 DNA sequence: TGTGCCAGCAGCTTAGGCAAGGGACCAAAACAAGAGACCCAGTACTTC. The complete variable domain, with remaining parts taken from reference TRBV11-3 and TRBJ2-5, reads EAGVVQSPRYKIIEKKQPVAFWCNPISGHNTLYWYLQNLGQGPELLIRYENEEAVDDSQLPKDRFSAERLKGVDSTLKIQPAELGDSAVYLCASSLGKGPKQETQYFGPGTRLLVL.

Note on this clonotype: At one end, the junction sequence differs from germline, possibly due to a read error. The V call is TRBV12-3 or TRBV12-4, the J call TRBJ2-3; perhaps TRBD2 as D (5 bases). The CDR3 is 12 residues long. The CDR3 sequence: CASRTYGGTQYF. CDR3 nucleotides: TGTGCCAGCAGAACCTATGGAGGAACGCAGTACTTT.

On this clonotype itself: This clone may be a read error of a much larger clone one base away. The chain carries TRBV11-3 and TRBJ2-1, with D unresolved. CDR1 and CDR2 (germline): SGHNT, YENEEA. This CDR3 contains 12 residues. The CDR3, as DNA: TGTGCCAGCAGCTTAGGGGTCAATGCGCAGTTCTTC. This translates into CASSLGVNAQFF.

This clonotype has just one count. The CDR3 DNA follows: TGCAGCTTATGGGGGACGGGAGGGTATGGCTACACCTTC. Translating gives CSLWGTGGYGYTF. The gene calls are TRBV29-1 and TRBJ1-2, with a tentative D call TRBD1 (5 bases). Germline loops: CDR1 SQVTM, CDR2 ANQGSEA. The V and J ends lost 8 bases and 5 bases respectively, with 18 bases between them. The CDR3 contains 13 residues.

In its sample, this clonotype was seen a few times. A much larger clone is a single base away; this may be a read error. The chain recombines TRBV19 with TRBJ2-5; D may correspond to TRBD1 or TRBD2 (5 bases each). The length of the CDR3 is 15 residues. Germline V gene sequence: CDR1 LNHDA, CDR2 SQIVND (reference sequence). The CDR3 sequence is CASSLRGRAGETRYF. The CDR3 DNA reads TGTGCCAGTAGCCTACGGGGCCGGGCAGGAGAGACCCGGTACTTC.

Notes on this clonotype: One end of the junction varies from germline; a read error may be responsible. This chain connects TRBV7-9 to TRBJ1-3, with no clear D. This CDR3 region has 15 residues. Germline CDR1 is SEHNR and CDR2 is FQNEAQ (reference sequence). CDR3 nucleotides: TGTGCCAGCAGTTACCGGGATTACTCTGGAAACACCATACATTTT. It translates to CASSYRDYSGNTIHF.

This clonotype was detected a few times. The CDR3, as DNA: TGTGCTAGTCCGACTAGAAGGGAGACCCAGTACTTC. This gives the protein CASPTRRETQYF. V gene TRBV19 combines with J gene TRBJ2-5; maybe TRBD2 (6 bases). Germline V gene data show CDR1 as LNHDA and CDR2 as SQIVND (reference sequence). The CDR3 sequence is 12 residues long.

This clonotype was counted at least ten times. V and J are TRBV5-1 and TRBJ2-1, with TRBD2 matching over 8 bases. V gave up 4 bases and J gave up 6 bases; unmatched junction bases: 6. Germline values: CDR1 SGHRS, CDR2 YFSETQ. The length of the CDR3 is 14 residues. The CDR3 here is CASSPGTRGNEQFF. The CDR3 DNA sequence: TGCGCCAGCAGCCCAGGGACTAGGGGCAATGAGCAGTTCTTC. Variable domain in full (rest from reference TRBV5-1 and TRBJ2-1): KAGVTQTPRYLIKTRGQQVTLSCSPISGHRSVSWYQQTPGQGLQFLFEYFSETQRNKGNFPGRFSGRQFSNSRSEMNVSTLELGDSALYLCASSPGTRGNEQFFGPGTRLTVL.

The chain carries TRBV28 and TRBJ1-2, with 7 bases identical to TRBD1. After removal of 9 bases from V and 1 base from J, the junction contained 14 bases not matched to a gene. CDR3 length: 16 amino acids. Germline CDR1 and CDR2: MDHEN and SYDVKM. The CDR3 DNA reads as TGTGCCAGTATTCACCGTGGACAGGCACTTAACTATGGCTACACCTTC. It encodes CASIHRGQALNYGYTF.

A single count supports this clonotype. Given a much more abundant clone one base away, this may be a read error. The chain has TRBV11-2 and TRBJ2-7; D remains ambiguous. CDR1 and CDR2 from the germline V gene are SGHAT and FQNNGV. This CDR3 has 15 amino acids. The CDR3 here is CASSFLTQSSYEQCF. The DNA of the CDR3 is TGTGCCAGCAGCTTTCTCACGCAGAGTTCCTACGAGCAGTGCTTC. Filled out from reference TRBV11-2 and TRBJ2-7, the complete variable domain reads EAGVAQSPRYKIIEKRQSVAFWCNPISGHATLYWYQQILGQGPKLLIQFQNNGVVDDSQLPKDRFSAERLKGVDSTLKIQPAKLEDSAVYLCASSFLTQSSYEQCFGPGTRLTVT.

This clonotype was counted at least ten times. The J gene is TRBJ2-6, the V gene TRBV9, with 9 positions matching TRBD1. Unmatched junction bases numbered 6, after V lost 5 bases and J lost 0 bases. This CDR3 has 17 residues. Germline V gives CDR1 SGDLS, CDR2 YYNGEE. The CDR3 here is CASRETGGSSGANVLTF. In DNA, the CDR3 is TGTGCCAGCAGAGAGACAGGGGGGAGCTCTGGGGCCAACGTCCTGACTTTC.

About this clonotype itself: One base away lies a much larger clone, so this may be a sequencing read error. This chain links TRBV12-3 or TRBV12-4 with TRBJ2-2; possible D gene TRBD2, 6 bases. The CDR3 covers 15 residues. Trimming left V 0 bases short and J 7 bases short, with 12 bases between. In nucleotides, the CDR3 is TGTGCCAGCAGTTTAGCGGGAGGTATTTACGGGGAGCTGTTTTTT. It specifies CASSLAGGIYGELFF.

This clonotype has a count of ten or more. The chain joins TRBV11-2 to TRBJ2-6; D is unresolved. This CDR3 contains 17 residues. Trimming took 3 bases from V and 0 from J, leaving 12 bases between them. Germline loops: CDR1 SGHAT, CDR2 FQNNGV. CDR3 bases: TGTGCCAGCAGCTTTCGTCAAATTAGCTCTGGGGCCAACGTCCTGACTTTC. Protein sequence: CASSFRQISSGANVLTF.

There are a few counts of this clonotype. This sequence joins TRBV27 and TRBJ1-2; tentative D call: TRBD1 (5 bases). Looked up from germline, CDR1 is MNHEY and CDR2 is SMNVEV (reference sequence). This CDR3 region has 19 residues. V shed 5 bases and J shed 3 bases, with 28 bases lying between them. The CDR3 DNA reads as TGTGCCAGCAGTGCCTCGGTGGGGCAGGGAGTGGGTTGGTACTATGGCTACACCTTC. Translating gives CASSASVGQGVGWYYGYTF.

This clonotype was seen ten or more times. The J gene is TRBJ1-6, the V gene TRBV19; 12 positions match TRBD1. The V segment lost 3 bases and the J segment 6 bases; nucleotides outside the gene matches: 3. The CDR3 runs to 16 residues. Germline V CDR1 and CDR2: LNHDA, SQIVND (reference sequence). CDR3 sequence reads: CASSMGQGALNSPLHF. DNA of the CDR3: TGTGCCAGTAGTATGGGACAGGGGGCACTTAATTCACCCCTCCACTTT.

On this clonotype itself: Possible read error: a much larger clone is one base away. The chain joins TRBV19 to TRBJ2-2, with D possibly matching TRBD2 (5 bases). CDR3 length equals 15 residues. The V gene's germline CDR1 is LNHDA and CDR2 SQIVND (reference sequence). The DNA for the CDR3 is TGTGCCAGTAGTATGCGTTTGGGAAACACCGGGGAGCTGCTTTTT. This encodes CASSMRLGNTGELLF.

This clonotype was seen repeatedly, ten times or more. The V gene is TRBV7-3, the J gene TRBJ1-2; D is undetermined. CDR1 SGHTA and CDR2 FQGTGA come from the germline V gene. The CDR3 runs to 17 residues. V lost 1 base and J lost 3, with 18 bases in between. Here the CDR3 reads CASSLIRSRDIYYGYTF. For the CDR3, the DNA is TGTGCCAGCAGCTTAATTCGATCCAGAGACATCTACTATGGCTACACCTTC.

This clonotype was recorded at least ten times. The rearrangement uses TRBV24-1 and TRBJ2-2, with 9 bases matching TRBD2. The CDR3 is made up of 17 amino acids. J gave up 4 bases and V 0 bases, and 5 bases lay outside the gene matches. Germline loops: CDR1 KGHDR, CDR2 SFDVKD. The CDR3 region has the DNA TGTGCCACCAGTGATTTGCGGCGGGAGGGCGGCACCGGGGAGCTGTTTTTT. Translation: CATSDLRREGGTGELFF.

On this clonotype: The junction departs from germline at one end; a sequencing error may be responsible. The chain uses TRBV11-3 and TRBJ2-7, with TRBD1 matching 9 bases. The CDR3 has 14 residues. Germline lookup yields CDR1 SGHNT and CDR2 YENEEA. The CDR3 nucleotides read TGCGCCAGCAGCCGAGTTGGGGACAGGGACGAGCAGTACTTC. It codes for CASSRVGDRDEQYF.